The clone carrying this T cell receptor beta chain appeared many times. This sample was included in a study of T cells in Graves' hyperthyroidism and ophthalmopathy. Germline V gene sequence: CDR1 DFQATT, CDR2 SNEGSKA (reference sequence). The J segment lost 5 bases and the V segment lost 4 bases, leaving 6 bases of the junction unmatched. The CDR3 is 14 residues long. Template material for amplifying TCR beta CDR3 regions consisted of RNA transcripts. Using the HTBI primer set, a first-round RT-PCR was run on the TCR CDR3. TCRdb reprocessed the multiplex PCR reads via MiXCR and lists one record per CDR3 protein. The sample carries around 190,000 distinct CDR3 sequences, less than 20% recorded once.

J is TRBJ2-1 and V is TRBV20-1; TRBD1 agrees at 9 bases. Specimen: blood. The TCR comes from a woman aged 50 to 65 with Graves' hyperthyroidism. This CDR3 reads CSANRDRVNNEQFF. For the CDR3, the DNA is TGCAGTGCTAACCGGGACAGGGTCAACAATGAGCAGTTCTTC.